This TCR beta chain came from a study of blood T cell repertoires in COVID-19. Germline assignment: CDR1 LNHDA and CDR2 SQIVND (reference sequence). Trimming removed 3 bases at V and 3 bases at J, with 15 bases between. The CDR3 has 16 amino acids. Produced via immunoSEQ multiplex PCR; TCRdb's table is partial and in-frame only. The sample carries some 530,000 clones, less than 90% recorded once. Sequenced: PBMCs or T cells enriched from blood (not recorded which). The genes are TRBV19 and TRBJ2-1; D is perhaps TRBD2 (5 bases). This clonotype was obtained from a woman in her sixties who had recovered from COVID-19. The CDR3 DNA is TGTGCCAGTAGTATTATCTCGGGAACCCTCTACAATGAGCAGTTCTTC. Its translation is CASSIISGTLYNEQFF.